The clone carrying this T cell receptor beta chain showed up just once. Using immunoSEQ multiplex PCR, the repertoire was profiled, and TCRdb retains in-frame clones only, with some absent. The sample yields approximately 760,000 clones, approximately 83% seen once. Deletions cut 0 bases from V and 12 bases from J, with 13 bases between. Germline V gene lookup returns CDR1 SGHDT and CDR2 YYEEEE. This CDR3 contains 13 residues. These data belong to a study of shared T cell receptors in the human thymus. These data were likewise used in another study, on human thymus T cells. That source reports: Having surgery to correct congenital heart defects, healthy Finnish infants acted as the donors. Corrective heart surgery yielded resections, and these provided the thymus tissue. Apparent skewing of V and J gene usage characterized both thymic and blood repertoires. Reports from related research described highly overlapping thymic repertoires among unrelated individuals.

This clonotype was sampled from a girl under three years old with a congenital heart defect. Sequenced sample: thymocytes. The V and J genes are TRBV5-6 and TRBJ2-1, with unresolved D. The CDR3 loop reads CASSLDSAGPQFF. As DNA, the CDR3 is TGTGCCAGCAGCTTGGATTCGGCAGGCCCGCAGTTCTTC.